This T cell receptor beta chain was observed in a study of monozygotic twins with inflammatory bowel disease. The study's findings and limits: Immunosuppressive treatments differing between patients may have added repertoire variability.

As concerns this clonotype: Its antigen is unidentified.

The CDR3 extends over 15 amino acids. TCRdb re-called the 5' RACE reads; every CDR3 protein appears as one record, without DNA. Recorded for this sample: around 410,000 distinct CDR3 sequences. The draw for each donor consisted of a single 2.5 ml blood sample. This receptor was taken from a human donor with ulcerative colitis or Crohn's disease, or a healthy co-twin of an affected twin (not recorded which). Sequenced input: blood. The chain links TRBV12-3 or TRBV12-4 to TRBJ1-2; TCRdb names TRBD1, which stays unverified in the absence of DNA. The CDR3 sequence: CASTPWAGEYYGYTF.